These 3 T cell receptor beta chains share one sample of origin, sequenced in a study of cytomegalovirus exposure and HLA in healthy donors. The primer mix had 60 Vbeta and 13 Jbeta primers. Profiling relied on immunoSEQ multiplex PCR, and the TCRdb table lists in-frame clones only, not all of them. Of over 150,000 clones listed, 80% are singletons. Sequencing was carried out using PBMCs. The receptor source for this set is a man in his thirties or forties in good health and CMV-seropositive.

V is TRBV6-5 and J is TRBJ2-7; D gene uncertain. Trimming cost V 0 bases and J 4 bases, with 10 bases left between them. The CDR3 length is 14 residues. Germline assignment: CDR1 MNHEY and CDR2 SVGAGI. CDR3 amino acids: CASSYSTGLYEQYF. In DNA form, the CDR3 reads TGTGCCAGCAGTTACTCGACGGGTCTTTACGAGCAGTACTTC.

The chain couples TRBV23-1 to TRBJ2-3; TRBD2 is a possible D gene (5 bases). TRBV23-1 is labeled an ORF, and its function is uncertain. V was trimmed by 8 bases and J by 0 bases, leaving 18 bases between them. The CDR3 has 16 amino acids. The CDR3 DNA reads as TGCGCCAGCGGGTGGGTGTCAGAGGGTAGCACAGATACGCAGTATTTT. Its protein is CASGWVSEGSTDTQYF.

V is TRBV27 and J is TRBJ1-5; D might be TRBD1 (5 bases). Trimming left V 2 bases short and J 3 bases short, with 8 bases between. The CDR3 runs to 14 residues. Germline CDR1 reads MNHEY; CDR2 reads SMNVEV (reference sequence). This CDR3 is CASSLKGYNQPQHF. CDR3 nucleotides: TGTGCCAGCAGTTTAAAGGGGTACAATCAGCCCCAGCATTTT.